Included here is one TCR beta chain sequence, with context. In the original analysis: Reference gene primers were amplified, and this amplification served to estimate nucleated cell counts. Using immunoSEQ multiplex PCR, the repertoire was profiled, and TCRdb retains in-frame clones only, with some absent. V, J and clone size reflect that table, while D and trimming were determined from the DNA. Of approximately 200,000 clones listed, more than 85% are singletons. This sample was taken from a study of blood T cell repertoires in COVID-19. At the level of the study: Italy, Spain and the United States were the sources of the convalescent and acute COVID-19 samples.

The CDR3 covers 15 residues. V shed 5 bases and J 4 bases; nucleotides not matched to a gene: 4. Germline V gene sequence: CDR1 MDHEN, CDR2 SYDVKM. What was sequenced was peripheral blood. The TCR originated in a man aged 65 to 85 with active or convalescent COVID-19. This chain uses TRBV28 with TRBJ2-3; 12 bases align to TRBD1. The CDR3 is CASSGDRGPADTQYF. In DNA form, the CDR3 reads TGTGCCAGCAGTGGGGACAGGGGGCCTGCAGATACGCAGTATTTT.